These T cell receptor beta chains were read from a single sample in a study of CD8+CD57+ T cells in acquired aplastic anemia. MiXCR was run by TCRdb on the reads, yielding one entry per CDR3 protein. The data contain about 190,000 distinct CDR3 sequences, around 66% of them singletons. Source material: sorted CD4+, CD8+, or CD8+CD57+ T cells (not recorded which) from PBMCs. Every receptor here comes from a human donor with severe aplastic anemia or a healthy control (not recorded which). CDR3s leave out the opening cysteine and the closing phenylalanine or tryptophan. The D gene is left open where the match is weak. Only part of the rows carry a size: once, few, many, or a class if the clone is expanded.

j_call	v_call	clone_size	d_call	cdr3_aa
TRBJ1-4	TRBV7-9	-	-	ASRTLRGEKLF
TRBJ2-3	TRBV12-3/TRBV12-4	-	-	ASSLRGDTQY
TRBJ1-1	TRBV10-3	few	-	AVTSGQNTEAF
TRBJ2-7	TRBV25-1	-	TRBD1	ASSVSLGQGLLSYEQY
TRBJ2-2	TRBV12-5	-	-	ASGGGNTGELF
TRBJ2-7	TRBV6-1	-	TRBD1	ASSRMGQGAGQY
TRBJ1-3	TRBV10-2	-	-	ASSQYTEGAIY
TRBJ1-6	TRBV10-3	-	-	AISRSDSPLH
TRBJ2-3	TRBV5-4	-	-	ASSPNPSQPITDTQY
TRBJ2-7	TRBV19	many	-	ASSIGRGMYEQY
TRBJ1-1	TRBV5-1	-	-	ASSFYICSARSGSTEAF
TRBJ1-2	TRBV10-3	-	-	ATLWGLYGYT
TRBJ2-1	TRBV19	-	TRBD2	ATKVAGGYNEQF
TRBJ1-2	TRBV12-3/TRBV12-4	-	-	AGYTGRHGYT
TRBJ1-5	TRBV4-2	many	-	ASSQEYREVGQPQH
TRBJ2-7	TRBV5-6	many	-	ASSLNGSPNYEQY
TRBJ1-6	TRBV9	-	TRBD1	ASSAVDRGRNSPLH
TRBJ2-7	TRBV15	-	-	ATSRPGGYEQY
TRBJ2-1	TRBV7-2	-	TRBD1	ASSWSRQGSEQF
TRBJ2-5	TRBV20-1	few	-	SATDGRETQY
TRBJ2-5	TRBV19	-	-	ASRREETQY
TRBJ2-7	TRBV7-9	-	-	ASSRTSPGYEQY
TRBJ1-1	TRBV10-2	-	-	ASRDTGFREAF
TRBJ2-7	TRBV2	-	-	ASSETQADEQY
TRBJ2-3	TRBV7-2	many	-	ASSLVVVVGPDTQY
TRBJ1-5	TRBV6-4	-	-	ASSDSGGNQPQH
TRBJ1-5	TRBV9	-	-	ASSVGDGRYQPQH
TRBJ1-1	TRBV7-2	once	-	ASSGVKGTEAF
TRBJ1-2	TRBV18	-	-	ASSPSREALYGYT
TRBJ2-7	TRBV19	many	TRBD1	ASSAMTGSSYEQY
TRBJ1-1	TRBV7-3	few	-	ASSLFPGTNTEAF
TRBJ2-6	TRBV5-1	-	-	ASGRSSGANVLT
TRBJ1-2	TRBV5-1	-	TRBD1	AGRRQGIRDGYT
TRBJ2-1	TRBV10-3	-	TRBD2	AISDGLAGHNEQF
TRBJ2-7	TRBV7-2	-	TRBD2	ASSFWTSGRGTYEQY
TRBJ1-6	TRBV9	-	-	ASSGLASGEGAGNSPLH
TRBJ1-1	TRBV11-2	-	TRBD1	ASSLDPGQGAF
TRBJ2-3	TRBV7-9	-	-	ASSLSPAPDTQY
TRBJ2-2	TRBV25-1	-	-	ASSEQRDGELF
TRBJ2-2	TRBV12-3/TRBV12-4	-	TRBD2	ASSLRRGEVRELF
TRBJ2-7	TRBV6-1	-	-	ASSRGAYKQY
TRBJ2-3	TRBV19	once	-	ASSIPRDTDTQY
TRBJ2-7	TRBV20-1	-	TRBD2	SASLAGRYEQY
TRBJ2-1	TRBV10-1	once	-	ASRGSGPDNEQF
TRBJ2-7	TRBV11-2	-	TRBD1	ASSSLTGGASYEQY
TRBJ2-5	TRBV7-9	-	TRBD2	ASSSSGSPETQY
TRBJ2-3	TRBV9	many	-	ASSLMPGDTQY
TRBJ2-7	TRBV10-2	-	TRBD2	ASSDRTSGTYEQY